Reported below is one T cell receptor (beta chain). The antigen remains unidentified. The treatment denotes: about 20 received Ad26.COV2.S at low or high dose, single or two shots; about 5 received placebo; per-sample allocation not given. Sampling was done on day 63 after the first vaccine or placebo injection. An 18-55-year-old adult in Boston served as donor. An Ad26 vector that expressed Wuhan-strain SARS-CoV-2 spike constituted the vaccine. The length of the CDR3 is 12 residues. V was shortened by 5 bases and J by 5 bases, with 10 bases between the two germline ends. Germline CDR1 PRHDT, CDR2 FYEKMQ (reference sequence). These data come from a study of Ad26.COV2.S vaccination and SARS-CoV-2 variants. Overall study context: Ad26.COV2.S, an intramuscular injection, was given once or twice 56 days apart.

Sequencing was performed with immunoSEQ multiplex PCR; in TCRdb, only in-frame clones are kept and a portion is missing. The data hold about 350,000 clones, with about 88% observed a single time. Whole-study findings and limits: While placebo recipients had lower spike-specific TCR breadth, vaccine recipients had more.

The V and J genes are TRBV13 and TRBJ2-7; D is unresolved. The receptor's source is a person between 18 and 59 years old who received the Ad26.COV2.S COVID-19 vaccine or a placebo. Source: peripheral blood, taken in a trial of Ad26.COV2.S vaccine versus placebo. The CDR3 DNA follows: TGTGCCAGCAGCAAATCGTATGACGAGCAGTACTTC. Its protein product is CASSKSYDEQYF.